This T cell receptor beta chain was recovered during a study of CD8 T cells in Susac syndrome (dated by TCRdb to between 2018 and 2021). Background on the whole study: Of the Susac syndrome patients who were sequenced, about six had clinically active disease and about eight were in clinical remission. At blood withdrawal, Susac syndrome patients were either therapy-naive, taking corticosteroids (in some cases with IVIg as well), or taking IVIg alone. The study compared CD8+ T cell repertoire clonality among about a dozen healthy donors, around 14 Susac syndrome patients and about 16 multiple sclerosis patients. Repertoire sequencing was used to test whether CD8+ T cell activation and differentiation in Susac syndrome was antigen driven.

CDR3 length: 14 amino acids, cysteine to phenylalanine. Solely the CDR3 DNA is kept, with 42 bases framed from the first base. Trimming takes 4 bases from V and 4 bases from J, and the germline ends sit 13 bases apart. Peripheral blood CD8+ and CD4+ T cells from healthy donors, Susac syndrome patients and multiple sclerosis patients were profiled by high-throughput TCR beta sequencing. The Susac syndrome patients fulfilled recently defined diagnostic criteria for definite or probable disease. Bulk CD8+ and CD4+ T cells were purified magnetically by negative isolation, whereas CD8+ TEMRA cells were enriched by FACS. Blood was drawn into EDTA tubes, processed within 24 hours, and PBMCs were isolated by density gradient centrifugation. PBMCs intended for TCR sequencing were cryopreserved in liquid nitrogen and were subsequently thawed in a 37 degrees C water bath. The sorted or isolated CD4+, CD8+ and CD8+ TEMRA cells had a purity of 90% or higher.

With respect to this clonotype: Its antigen is unknown. Nothing much larger sits one base from this clone, and base qualities are not available.

RNA was extracted using the RNeasy kit, and roughly 0.45 to 1 microgram was reverse transcribed with random hexamers. TCR beta CDR3 regions were amplified with the immunoSEQ multiplex PCR assay covering 54 Vbeta and 13 Jbeta segments. To correct PCR amplification bias, a synthetic template baseline was used for both primer optimization and computational correction. In the original analysis: Reads were annotated to V, D and J genes per IMGT and analyzed with immunoSEQ Analyzer, keeping only productive sequences. To calculate clonality, Shannon entropy was normalized by log2 of the number of productive unique sequences and then subtracted from one. Public and private clones were assessed among the 100 most prevalent clones of each patient and control. Susac-specific clones were defined as absent from healthy and MS cohorts, 1052 published viral clones and other ImmuneACCESS disease sequences. Using fastp at Q25 and MiXCR, TCRdb reprocessed the public reads and kept productive beta chains. Rows matching on CDR3 protein sequence are summarized as one entry with the most common DNA and genes. Here the V and J calls rest on TCRdb's processing, not on the authors' analysis. The sample records about 100,000 distinct CDR3 sequences, roughly 96% of which are singletons. More than 0.3% of the sample comes from the top ten.

Points the paper makes about the study in general: Looking at Susac-specific public clones, the researchers identified approximately 15 in the total CD8+ repertoire and roughly 5 in the CD8+ TEMRA repertoire. Clonal expansion was seen in Susac syndrome CD8+ repertoires, peaking in CD8+ TEMRA cells and being greater in clinically active patients than in remitting ones. The study acknowledged that relatively few individuals were included in the TCR sequencing and HLA analysis.

This clonotype originated in a human donor with Susac syndrome. The sample consisted of CD8+ T cells from PBMCs. The chain uses TRBV12-3 or TRBV12-4 and TRBJ1-2, with the D gene call left open. The CDR3 corresponds to CASSWTGPLYGYTF. In nucleotide form, the sequence is TGTGCCAGCAGTTGGACCGGGCCCCTCTATGGCTACACCTTC.